These 24 T cell receptor beta chains share one sample of origin, sequenced in a study of tumor and adjacent non-tumor tissue in lung cancer (dated by TCRdb to the late 2010s). RNA was extracted from bulk unsorted tissue and checked for quality with a NanoDrop ND-1000 and an Agilent 2100. The method was multiplex PCR. Sequenced using an Illumina HiSeq 2500. TCRbeta libraries were constructed through three rounds of nested PCR with primers (Table S4) according to protocols modified from ARM-PCR. The public reads were reanalyzed by TCRdb: fastp trimming at Q25, MiXCR alignment, in-frame beta chains only. Rows with one shared CDR3 protein collapse into an entry with the most common genes and DNA. Within this sample are under 95,000 distinct CDR3 sequences, with around 64% of them counted one time only. About 17% of the sample is in the top ten clones. Input material: lung tumor tissue. The receptors originated from a man aged 55 to 70 with non-small cell lung cancer.

On this clonotype: A single base separates this from a much larger clone, so it may be a read error. The chain links TRBV5-1 to TRBJ2-7; D unclear. V was pared by 0 bases and J by 2 bases, with 9 bases between. Per germline, CDR1 SGHRS and CDR2 YFSETQ. The length of the CDR3 is 14 residues. CDR3 in amino acids: CASSLVGVAYEQYF. CDR3 sequence (DNA): TGCGCCAGCAGCTTGGTCGGTGTTGCCTACGAGCAGTACTTC. The variable domain in full, completed from reference TRBV5-1 and TRBJ2-7, reads KAGVTQTPRYLIKTRGQQVTLSCSPISGHRSVSWYQQTPGQGLQFLFEYFSETQRNKGNFPGRFSGRQFSNSRSEMNVSTLELGDSALYLCASSLVGVAYEQYFGPGTRLTVT.

This clonotype has a handful of counts. The V call is TRBV12-3 or TRBV12-4, the J call TRBJ1-5, with D unresolved. This CDR3 region has 15 residues. With 3 bases removed from V and 2 bases from J, the gap between germline ends came to 11 bases. The CDR3 DNA sequence: TGTGCCAGCAGTTTGGAGGGCTTCGGCAATCAGCCCCAGCATTTT. This codes for CASSLEGFGNQPQHF.

As to this clonotype: The junction departs from the called germline gene at one end, perhaps through a read error. The rearrangement uses TRBV6-2 or TRBV6-3 and TRBJ2-7, with 8 bases aligning to TRBD1. This CDR3 spans 14 amino acids. CDR1 and CDR2 from the germline V gene are MNHEY and SVGEGT. The CDR3 region has the DNA TGTACCAGCACCCAGGTGACAGGGGCCTACGAGCAGTACTTC. Translated, it gives CTSTQVTGAYEQYF.

The chain recombines TRBV2 with TRBJ1-5; TRBD1 might be the D (5 bases). This CDR3 has 14 residues. V was clipped by 5 bases and J by 3 bases, with 11 bases between them. Per germline, CDR1 SNHLY and CDR2 FYNNEI. The CDR3, as DNA: TGTGCCAGCAGTAGGCGACAGAACAATCAGCCCCAGCATTTT. Translation gives CASSRRQNNQPQHF.

The chain combines TRBV19 with TRBJ2-2, with TRBD1 matching over 10 bases. CDR3 length: 15 amino acids. Germline lookup yields CDR1 LNHDA and CDR2 SQIVND (reference sequence). CDR3 in DNA: TGTGCAGCCGACGACAGGGGGCGCCCCGGCGGGGAGCTGTTTTTT. This gives the protein CAADDRGRPGGELFF.

Worth noting for this clonotype: This likely comes from a read error, as the CDR3 has no conserved phenylalanine or tryptophan at its end. The chain couples TRBV6-1 to TRBJ2-1, with D possibly called TRBD1 or TRBD2 (5 bases each). The CDR3 loop spans 15 amino acids. Per the germline V gene, CDR1 is MNHNS and CDR2 is SASEGT. CDR3 amino acids: CARSEAGAAFNEQFI. For the CDR3, the DNA is TGTGCCAGGAGTGAAGCCGGGGCGGCCTTCAATGAGCAGTTCATC.

This clonotype was recorded many times. This rearrangement joins TRBV12-3 or TRBV12-4 to TRBJ1-2; TRBD1 might be the D (6 bases). V lost 0 bases and J 6 bases, leaving 11 bases between the germline ends. The CDR3 runs 14 residues. In DNA, the CDR3 is TGTGCCAGCAGTTTAGCGGGGGCGCGGGATGGCTACACCTTC. Its translation is CASSLAGARDGYTF.

As regards this clonotype: A read error may account for a junction end that differs from germline. The rearrangement uses TRBV6-6 and TRBJ2-1; the match to TRBD2 covers 11 bases. The CDR3 covers 14 residues. CDR1 and CDR2 from the germline V gene are MNHNY and SVGAGI (reference sequence). The DNA for the CDR3 is TGTGCTAGCAGTTACGTACTAGCGGGAGACGAGCAGTTCTTC. This sequence encodes CASSYVLAGDEQFF.

This chain joins TRBV5-8 and TRBJ2-5; TRBD2 is a possible D gene (5 bases). V gave up 1 base and J gave up 7 bases, with 20 bases separating them. The CDR3 runs to 16 residues. CDR1 SGHTS and CDR2 YDEGEE come from the germline V gene. CDR3 residues: CASSLFPSGDGGTQYF. The CDR3 bases are TGTGCCAGCAGCTTGTTCCCCAGCGGTGACGGTGGGACCCAGTACTTC.

Points on this clonotype: One junction end does not reproduce the germline sequence, and a read error may be involved. The chain is built from TRBV11-1 and TRBJ2-7; D is possibly TRBD2 (5 bases). The length of the CDR3 is 14 residues. Germline V gives CDR1 SGHAT, CDR2 FQDESV (reference sequence). The CDR3 DNA sequence: TGCGCCAGCGGCTTTCCCGGCGGCGCATACGAGCAGTACTTC. Protein product: CASGFPGGAYEQYF.

For this clonotype: A read error is likely, as this CDR3 ends without the conserved phenylalanine or tryptophan. The V call is TRBV29-1, the J call TRBJ2-1; possible D gene TRBD1, 5 bases. Per germline, CDR1 SQVTM and CDR2 ANQGSEA. The CDR3 has 13 residues. The V end was cut by 3 bases, the J end by 9 bases, with 15 bases between. The CDR3 region has the DNA TGCAGCGTTGACGGTCAGGGTGGTATTGAGCAGTTCTTA. Protein sequence: CSVDGQGGIEQFL.

This clonotype was observed once. The conserved closing phenylalanine or tryptophan is absent in this CDR3, likely reflecting a read error. J is TRBJ2-1 and V is TRBV11-2; maybe TRBD1 (8 bases). CDR3 length: 14 residues. Looked up from germline, CDR1 is SGHAT and CDR2 is FQNNGV. This chain's CDR3 is CVSSPQGGFDEQFL. DNA for the CDR3: TGTGTCAGCAGCCCACAGGGGGGGTTCGATGAGCAGTTCCTC.

Comments on this clonotype: Here the CDR3 omits its conserved ending phenylalanine or tryptophan, so a read error is the likely source. This chain joins TRBV2 and TRBJ2-5; TRBD1 aligns across 7 bases. Germline-derived CDR1 and CDR2 are SNHLY and FYNNEI. The CDR3 is made up of 16 amino acids. The ends lost 6 bases at V and 2 bases at J; junction bases unmatched: 12. CDR3 sequence (DNA): TGTGCCAGCAGCGCGCCCGCGACAGGGATGCAAGAGACCCAGTACCTC. Amino acid sequence: CASSAPATGMQETQYL.

The CDR3 sequence: CASSLRGRAWKLFF. The CDR3 coding sequence is TGTGCCAGCAGCTTAAGGGGTAGGGCCTGGAAGCTGTTTTTT. The chain has TRBV11-3 and TRBJ2-2, with D maybe TRBD1 (5 bases). Germline CDR1 is SGHNT and CDR2 is YENEEA. V was clipped by 2 bases and J by 12 bases, with 16 bases between them. This CDR3 is built from 14 residues.

Notes on this clonotype: This likely comes from a read error, as the CDR3 has no conserved phenylalanine or tryptophan at its end. The V and J genes are TRBV7-8 and TRBJ2-1, with TRBD2 identical over 7 bases. CDR3 size: 15 residues. Germline loops: CDR1 SGHVS, CDR2 FQNEAQ. The CDR3 sequence is CAISPEAGTTNEQFL. The CDR3 DNA reads TGTGCCATCAGCCCTGAAGCGGGAACCACCAATGAGCAGTTCTTA.

As to this clonotype: A much larger clone lies one base from this, so it may be a read error. The chain has TRBV20-1 and TRBJ1-6, with D possibly matching TRBD1 (5 bases). Germline-derived CDR1 and CDR2 are DFQATT and SNEGSKA (reference sequence). CDR3 length: 14 amino acids. The CDR3 loop is CSAREDRNNSPVHF. Written as DNA, the CDR3 is TGCAGTGCTAGGGAAGACAGAAATAATTCACCCGTCCACTTT.

About this clonotype itself: The CDR3 carries no conserved terminal phenylalanine or tryptophan, so it likely arises from a read error. V usage is TRBV11-3 and J usage is TRBJ1-6; maybe TRBD1 (5 bases). Deletions cut 6 bases from V and 7 bases from J, with 19 bases between. The CDR3 has 16 amino acids. Looked up from germline, CDR1 is SGHNT and CDR2 is YENEEA. CDR3 sequence: CASRFRTIAANSPLHL. The CDR3 DNA is TGTGCCAGCAGGTTCAGGACAATAGCAGCGAATTCACCCCTCCACTTG.

Points on this clonotype: Since no conserved phenylalanine or tryptophan closes the CDR3, a read error is the likely cause. This rearrangement joins TRBV20-1 to TRBJ2-7, with 13 bases matching TRBD2. The trim removed 3 bases at V and 4 bases at J, leaving 9 bases unmatched. This CDR3 is built from 16 residues. The germline CDR1 and CDR2 sequences are DFQATT and SNEGSKA (reference sequence). The DNA of the CDR3 is TGCAGTGCTAGTGCAATGGGACTAGCGGGAAAGTACGAGCAGTACATC. Its protein product is CSASAMGLAGKYEQYI.

This clonotype came up many times. The rearrangement links TRBV5-5 to TRBJ2-5; TRBD2 aligns across 9 bases. The CDR3 is 17 amino acids. Germline trimming cut 3 bases from V and 5 bases from J; bases unmatched to any gene: 14. The germline V gene encodes CDR1 SGHKS and CDR2 YYEKEE (reference sequence). The CDR3 is CASSYEGLAPRRETQYF. The CDR3 coding sequence is TGTGCCAGCAGCTACGAGGGACTAGCTCCACGAAGGGAGACCCAGTACTTC.

With regard to this clonotype: The final CDR3 position lacks the conserved phenylalanine or tryptophan, pointing to a likely read error. The chain is built from TRBV6-6 and TRBJ2-7, with a weak D call TRBD2 (6 bases). The CDR3 totals 12 residues. Trimming took 5 bases from V and 7 from J, leaving 12 bases between them. Germline-derived CDR1 and CDR2 are MNHNY and SVGAGI (reference sequence). The CDR3 is CASSNNGGEQYI. CDR3 coding DNA: TGTGCCAGCAGTAATAATGGGGGGGAGCAGTACATC.

This clonotype was seen just once. The junction does not match germline at one end; this may be a read error. This chain connects TRBV5-6 to TRBJ2-7; no firm D call. Germline CDR1 is SGHDT and CDR2 is YYEEEE. CDR3 size: 15 residues. CDR3 protein: CASSHSWADSHEQYF. The CDR3 DNA follows: TGTGCCAGCAGCCATTCATGGGCAGACTCCCACGAGCAGTACTTC.

The chain combines TRBV29-1 with TRBJ2-1, with TRBD1 as a possible D gene (6 bases). CDR1 is SQVTM and CDR2 is ANQGSEA in the germline V gene. The CDR3 is 16 residues long. The V end lost 7 bases, the J end lost 9 bases, and 28 bases lay between the germline ends. CDR3 bases: TGCAGCGCTAACGATTCTACACAGGGTGGCATGGGTGAGCAGTTCTTC. As protein: CSANDSTQGGMGEQFF.

This chain connects TRBV5-4 to TRBJ2-5; maybe TRBD2 (6 bases). Germline CDR1 SGHNT, CDR2 YYREEE (reference sequence). Trimming removed 6 bases at V and 7 bases at J, with 16 bases between. The CDR3 has 13 residues. In nucleotides, the CDR3 is TGTGCCAGCAACTTAGGCGGGAAAGGGACCCAGTACTTC. It codes for CASNLGGKGTQYF.

Turning to this clonotype: The conserved closing phenylalanine or tryptophan is absent in this CDR3, likely reflecting a read error. The chain is built from TRBV5-1 and TRBJ2-7, with 9 positions matching TRBD1. J lost 5 bases, V lost 6 bases, and 6 bases had no gene match. Germline CDR1 and CDR2: SGHRS and YFSETQ. This CDR3 has 13 amino acids. The CDR3 nucleotides read TGCGCCAGCAACTCCGGGACAGGGAACGAGCAGTACTTA. Residues: CASNSGTGNEQYL.